Following are 19 T cell receptor beta chains from one sample sequenced in a study of T cell responses to AZD1222 COVID-19 vaccine. Here immunoSEQ multiplex PCR was the method, and the copy in TCRdb shows in-frame clones only, minus some. The sample holds around 100,000 clones, around nine tenths seen once. This specimen was peripheral blood, taken on day 0 of AZD1222 vaccination. All receptors come from an adult in good health.

V is TRBV6-2 or TRBV6-3 and J is TRBJ1-4, with D possibly matching TRBD1 (6 bases). The CDR3 is 16 residues long. V was cut by 4 bases and J by 4 bases, with 16 bases left in between. The germline V gene has CDR1 MNHEY and CDR2 SVGEGT. CDR3 amino acids: CASSSDTGAINEKLFF. The CDR3 region has the DNA TGTGCCAGCAGTTCTGACACGGGGGCGATTAATGAAAAACTGTTTTTT.

The chain carries TRBV20-1 and TRBJ2-7; D is unresolved. The CDR3 has 11 amino acids. V shed 6 bases and J shed 0 bases, with 6 bases lying between them. Germline lookup yields CDR1 DFQATT and CDR2 SNEGSKA (reference sequence). The CDR3 spells CSAVPSYEQYF. CDR3 in DNA: TGCAGTGCCGTCCCCTCCTACGAGCAGTACTTC.

V is TRBV5-4 and J is TRBJ2-3, with TRBD2 identical over 7 bases. This CDR3 comprises 16 residues. Trimming removed 4 bases from V and 0 bases from J; junction bases left unmatched: 8. Germline CDR1 is SGHNT and CDR2 is YYREEE (reference sequence). Here the CDR3 reads CASSPGGLGSTDTQYF. CDR3 nucleotide sequence: TGTGCCAGCAGCCCAGGCGGACTAGGAAGCACAGATACGCAGTATTTT.

The V gene is TRBV28, the J gene TRBJ1-1, with 10 bases identical to TRBD1. This CDR3 is built from 12 residues. V lost 7 bases and J lost 12; bases outside the gene matches: 8. Per germline, CDR1 MDHEN and CDR2 SYDVKM. CDR3 sequence (DNA): TGTGCCAGCAACCGCCCGGGACAGGGGTCTTTCTTT. Translated, it gives CASNRPGQGSFF.

The CDR3 coding sequence is TGTGCCAGCAGCCACCCCGGGGGAGGCGAGACCCAGTACTTC. It codes for CASSHPGGGETQYF. The V and J genes are TRBV6-1 and TRBJ2-5; a weak D match, TRBD2 (6 bases). The CDR3 covers 14 residues. The germline V and J ends were trimmed by 6 bases and 5 bases, with 16 bases remaining between them. Germline values: CDR1 MNHNS, CDR2 SASEGT.

The chain has TRBV28 and TRBJ1-1, with unresolved D. The CDR3 is made up of 11 amino acids. The V and J ends lost 8 bases and 1 base respectively, with 5 bases between them. CDR1 and CDR2 from the germline V gene are MDHEN and SYDVKM. The DNA for the CDR3 is TGTGCCAGCCTTTGGAACACTGAAGCTTTCTTT. This codes for CASLWNTEAFF.

This clone occurred once. The gene calls are TRBV10-3 and TRBJ2-1; TRBD1 agrees at 7 bases. The J segment lost 4 bases and the V segment lost 5 bases, leaving 5 bases of the junction unmatched. Per germline, CDR1 ENHRY and CDR2 SYGVKD. The CDR3 consists of 14 residues. CDR3 sequence: CAISPDRAYNEQFF. As DNA, the CDR3 is TGTGCCATCAGTCCCGACAGGGCATACAATGAGCAGTTCTTC.

This clone was seen a few times. V and J are TRBV5-1 and TRBJ2-7; TRBD1 is a possible D gene (6 bases). Trimming cost V 4 bases and J 2 bases, with 13 bases left between them. The CDR3 is made up of 14 amino acids. Germline V lookup: CDR1 SGHRS, CDR2 YFSETQ. CDR3 sequence (DNA): TGCGCCAGCAGCGCCGGACAGTTCCCCTACGAGCAGTACTTC. Protein: CASSAGQFPYEQYF.

This chain connects TRBV7-9 to TRBJ2-1; 16 nucleotides agree with TRBD2. Losses at the gene ends were 4 bases for V and 9 bases for J; bases not matched to a gene: 3. CDR1 is SEHNR and CDR2 is FQNEAQ in the germline V gene (reference sequence). The CDR3 loop spans 15 amino acids. This CDR3 reads CASSSGLAGGIEQFF. In DNA, the CDR3 is TGTGCCAGCAGCTCGGGACTAGCGGGAGGGATTGAGCAGTTCTTC. Using reference TRBV7-9 and TRBJ2-1 for the parts outside the CDR3, the full variable domain is DTGVSQNPRHKITKRGQNVTFRCDPISEHNRLYWYRQTLGQGPEFLTYFQNEAQLEKSRLLSDRFSAERPKGSFSTLEIQRTEQGDSAMYLCASSSGLAGGIEQFFGPGTRLTVL.

This chain uses TRBV3-1 (or the pseudogene TRBV3-2) with TRBJ2-3; TRBD2 agrees at 10 bases. V shed 8 bases, J shed 4 bases, and the junction held 9 bases outside the gene matches. This CDR3 spans 15 amino acids. Germline CDR1 reads LGHDT; CDR2 reads YNNKEL (reference sequence). The CDR3 is CASDGSSGGADTQYF. DNA of the CDR3: TGTGCCAGCGATGGGTCAAGCGGGGGGGCAGATACGCAGTATTTT.

This sequence joins TRBV21-1 and TRBJ2-7; the table's D call, TRBD2, was not checked against the DNA. TRBV21-1 is a documented pseudogene. This CDR3 has 14 amino acids. CDR3 in amino acids: CASKAGGRSYEQYF. The CDR3 DNA follows: TGTGCCAGCAAAGCGGGAGGGAGGTCCTACGAGCAGTACTTC.

This clone was found a few times. The rearrangement links TRBV2 to TRBJ1-1, with TRBD1 matching 8 bases. Germline CDR1 is SNHLY and CDR2 is FYNNEI. The trim removed 3 bases at V and 4 bases at J, leaving 4 bases unmatched. The CDR3 extends over 14 amino acids. The CDR3 sequence: CASSDVQGGTEAFF. The CDR3 nucleotides read TGTGCCAGCAGTGATGTACAGGGGGGCACTGAAGCTTTCTTT.

This chain connects TRBV15 to TRBJ2-7; TRBD2 aligns across 7 bases. J gave up 1 base and V 0 bases, and 6 bases lay outside the gene matches. CDR3 length equals 16 residues. The germline CDR1 and CDR2 sequences are LNHNV and YYDKDF (reference sequence). The CDR3: CATSREWPSGSYEQYF. The CDR3 coding sequence is TGTGCCACCAGCAGAGAGTGGCCTAGCGGATCCTACGAGCAGTACTTC. The entire variable domain, with the rest obtained from reference TRBV15 and TRBJ2-7, is as follows: DAMVIQNPRYQVTQFGKPVTLSCSQTLNHNVMYWYQQKSSQAPKLLFHYYDKDFNNEADTPDNFQSRRPNTSFCFLDIRSPGLGDTAMYLCATSREWPSGSYEQYFGPGTRLTVT.

The chain carries TRBV6-5 and TRBJ1-1; TRBD1 might be the D (6 bases). CDR1 MNHEY and CDR2 SVGAGI come from the germline V gene. V lost 7 bases to trimming and J lost 5 bases, with 14 bases between them. CDR3 length: 13 residues. For the CDR3, the DNA is TGTGCCAGCATTGACTCAGGGGTAACTGAAGCTTTCTTT. Protein: CASIDSGVTEAFF.

The chain recombines TRBV6-2 or TRBV6-3 with TRBJ2-7, with D perhaps being TRBD1 or TRBD2 (5 bases each). The V and J ends lost 5 bases and 3 bases respectively, with 8 bases between them. The germline CDR1 and CDR2 sequences are MNHEY and SVGEGT. This CDR3 is built from 12 residues. In DNA, the CDR3 is TGTGCCAGCAGTGGGGACGGCTACGAGCAGTACTTC. Protein: CASSGDGYEQYF.

The gene calls are TRBV28 and TRBJ1-5; TRBD1 might be the D (5 bases). V was shortened by 2 bases and J by 7 bases, with 12 bases between the two germline ends. The CDR3 totals 14 residues. Germline V gene data show CDR1 as MDHEN and CDR2 as SYDVKM. The CDR3 reads CASSLRGLGQPQHF. CDR3 sequence (DNA): TGTGCCAGCAGTTTAAGGGGATTAGGGCAGCCCCAGCATTTT. Variable domain in full (rest from reference TRBV28 and TRBJ1-5): DVKVTQSSRYLVKRTGEKVFLECVQDMDHENMFWYRQDPGLGLRLIYFSYDVKMKEKGDIPEGYSVSREKKERFSLILESASTNQTSMYLCASSLRGLGQPQHFGDGTRLSIL.

The chain joins TRBV5-1 to TRBJ2-5, with 12 bases identical to TRBD2. Losses at the gene ends were 9 bases for V and 7 bases for J; bases not matched to a gene: 13. Germline-derived CDR1 and CDR2 are SGHRS and YFSETQ. The CDR3 covers 15 residues. The CDR3 coding sequence is TGCGCCACCACCTCTGGACTAGCGGGGATGGGGACCCAGTACTTC. Amino acids: CATTSGLAGMGTQYF.

A single count supports this clone. In DNA, the CDR3 is TGTGCCAGCAGCGACCCCAGGGAGGGTCAAGAGACCCAGTACTTC. Translating it yields CASSDPREGQETQYF. V and J are TRBV7-9 and TRBJ2-5; 7 nucleotides line up with TRBD2. Germline CDR1 and CDR2: SEHNR and FQNEAQ (reference sequence). The CDR3 extends over 15 amino acids. Trimming removed 5 bases from V and 2 bases from J; junction bases left unmatched: 8. The variable domain in full, with the rest retrieved from reference TRBV7-9 and TRBJ2-5, is DTGVSQNPRHKITKRGQNVTFRCDPISEHNRLYWYRQTLGQGPEFLTYFQNEAQLEKSRLLSDRFSAERPKGSFSTLEIQRTEQGDSAMYLCASSDPREGQETQYFGPGTRLLVL.

The chain carries TRBV11-2 and TRBJ1-2; D unresolved. The CDR3 runs 11 residues. The germline gives CDR1 SGHAT, CDR2 FQNNGV. V dropped 3 bases and J dropped 1 base, with 0 bases sitting between them. CDR3 sequence (DNA): TGTGCCAGCAGCTTTAACTATGGCTACACCTTC. This sequence encodes CASSFNYGYTF.